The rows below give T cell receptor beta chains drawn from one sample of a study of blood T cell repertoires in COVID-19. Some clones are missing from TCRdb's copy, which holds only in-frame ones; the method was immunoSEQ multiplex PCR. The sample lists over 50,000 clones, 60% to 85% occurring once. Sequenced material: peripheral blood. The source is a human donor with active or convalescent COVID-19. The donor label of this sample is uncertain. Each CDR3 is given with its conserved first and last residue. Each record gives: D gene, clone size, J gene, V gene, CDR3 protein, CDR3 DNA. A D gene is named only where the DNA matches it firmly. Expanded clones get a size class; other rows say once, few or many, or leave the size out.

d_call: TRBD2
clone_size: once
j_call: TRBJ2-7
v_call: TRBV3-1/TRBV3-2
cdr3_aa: CASSQGLAGGTSYEQYF
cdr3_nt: TGTGCCAGCAGCCAAGGACTAGCGGGAGGGACCTCCTACGAGCAGTACTTC

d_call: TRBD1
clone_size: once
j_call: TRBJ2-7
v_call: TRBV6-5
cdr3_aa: CASSYRDSYEQYF
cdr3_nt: TGTGCCAGCAGTTACCGGGACAGCTACGAGCAGTACTTC

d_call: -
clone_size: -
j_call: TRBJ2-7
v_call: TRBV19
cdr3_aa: CASSGNYAGSYEQYF
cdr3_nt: TGTGCCAGTAGTGGCAACTACGCCGGGTCCTACGAGCAGTACTTC

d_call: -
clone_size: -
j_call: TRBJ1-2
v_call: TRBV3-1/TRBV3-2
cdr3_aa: CASSTGLGGYTF
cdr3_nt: TGTGCCAGCAGCACAGGGCTTGGTGGCTACACCTTC

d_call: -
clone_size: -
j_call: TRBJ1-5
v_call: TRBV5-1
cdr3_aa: CASSFGGLGNQPQHF
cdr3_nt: TGCGCCAGCAGCTTCGGGGGGCTTGGCAATCAGCCCCAGCATTTT

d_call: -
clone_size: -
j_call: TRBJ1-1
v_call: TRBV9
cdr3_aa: CASSPGPGAEAFF
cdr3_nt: TGTGCCAGCAGCCCTGGGCCCGGGGCTGAAGCTTTCTTT

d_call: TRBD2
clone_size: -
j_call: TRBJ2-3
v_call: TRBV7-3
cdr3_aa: CASSSSGGRTDTQYF
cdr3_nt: TGTGCCAGCAGCTCGTCGGGGGGGCGCACAGATACGCAGTATTTT

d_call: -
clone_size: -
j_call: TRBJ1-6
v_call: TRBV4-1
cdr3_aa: CASSQAPGEGNSPLHF
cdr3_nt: TGCGCCAGCAGCCAAGCGCCAGGGGAAGGCAATTCACCCCTCCACTTT

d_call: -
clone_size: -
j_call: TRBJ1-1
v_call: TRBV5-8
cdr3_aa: CASSFSGAPVTAFF
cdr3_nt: TGTGCCAGCAGCTTTTCGGGAGCACCTGTGACTGCTTTCTTT

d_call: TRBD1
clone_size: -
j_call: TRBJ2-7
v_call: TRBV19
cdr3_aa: CASTSSQGQGIRSYEQYF
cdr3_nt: TGTGCCAGTACCTCATCACAGGGACAGGGGATTCGATCCTACGAGCAGTACTTC

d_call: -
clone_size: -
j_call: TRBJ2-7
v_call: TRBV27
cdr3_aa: CASSLTGSYEQYF
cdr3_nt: TGTGCCAGCAGTTTGACGGGCTCCTACGAGCAGTACTTC

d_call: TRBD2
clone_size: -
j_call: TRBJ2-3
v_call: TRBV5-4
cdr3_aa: CASSWGAGAGDTQYF
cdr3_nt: TGTGCCAGCTCCTGGGGAGCGGGGGCGGGGGATACGCAGTATTTT

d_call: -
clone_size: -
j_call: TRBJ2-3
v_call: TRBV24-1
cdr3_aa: CATSDFRAGARDTQYF
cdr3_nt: TGTGCCACCAGTGATTTTAGGGCAGGGGCCAGGGATACGCAGTATTTT

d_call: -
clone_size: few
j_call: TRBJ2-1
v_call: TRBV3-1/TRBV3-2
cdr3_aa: CASSQVTANEQFF
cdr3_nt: TGTGCCAGCAGCCAAGTCACTGCCAATGAGCAGTTCTTC

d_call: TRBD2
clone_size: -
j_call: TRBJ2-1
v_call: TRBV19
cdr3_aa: CASSRTSWDEQFF
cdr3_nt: TGTGCCAGTAGTAGGACTAGCTGGGATGAGCAGTTCTTC

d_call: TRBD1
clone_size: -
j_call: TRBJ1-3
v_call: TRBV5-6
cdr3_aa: CASSYYGTGLSSGNTIYF
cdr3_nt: TGTGCCAGCAGCTACTACGGGACAGGACTATCCTCTGGAAACACCATATATTTT

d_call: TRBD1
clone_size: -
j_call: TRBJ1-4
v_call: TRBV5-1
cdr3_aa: CASSLAGQGRLEKLFF
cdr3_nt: TGCGCCAGCAGCTTGGCGGGACAGGGACGGCTAGAAAAACTGTTTTTT

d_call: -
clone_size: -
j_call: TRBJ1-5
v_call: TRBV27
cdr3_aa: CAGSANRVGNQPQHF
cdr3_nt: TGTGCCGGCAGTGCGAACAGGGTCGGCAATCAGCCCCAGCATTTT

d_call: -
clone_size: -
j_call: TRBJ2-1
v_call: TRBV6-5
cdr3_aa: CASSFIRGNEQFF
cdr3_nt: TGTGCCAGCAGCTTTATTAGGGGTAATGAGCAGTTCTTC

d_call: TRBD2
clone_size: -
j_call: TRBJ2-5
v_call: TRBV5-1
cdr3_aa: CASSPGLAGGYQETQYF
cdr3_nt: TGCGCCAGCAGCCCGGGACTAGCGGGGGGGTACCAAGAGACCCAGTACTTC

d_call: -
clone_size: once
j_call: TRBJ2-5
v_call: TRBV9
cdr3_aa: CASSPSDLKRGTQYF
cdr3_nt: TGTGCCAGCAGCCCCTCGGACCTGAAAAGGGGGACCCAGTACTTC

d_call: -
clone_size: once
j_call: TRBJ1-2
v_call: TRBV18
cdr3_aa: CASSGQFYGYTF
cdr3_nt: TGTGCCAGCTCCGGACAGTTCTATGGCTACACCTTC

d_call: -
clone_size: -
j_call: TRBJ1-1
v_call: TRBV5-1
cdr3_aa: CASSLVQGRTEAFF
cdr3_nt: TGCGCCAGCAGCTTGGTCCAGGGTAGGACTGAAGCTTTCTTT

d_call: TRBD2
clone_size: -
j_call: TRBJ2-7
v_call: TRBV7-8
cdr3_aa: CASSYPGLAGGPYEQYF
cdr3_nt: TGTGCCAGCAGTTACCCGGGACTAGCGGGAGGGCCCTACGAGCAGTACTTC

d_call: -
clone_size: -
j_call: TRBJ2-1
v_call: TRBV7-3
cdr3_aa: CASSGIANGRKFF
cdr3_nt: TGTGCCAGCAGCGGAATAGCGAACGGCCGGAAGTTCTTC

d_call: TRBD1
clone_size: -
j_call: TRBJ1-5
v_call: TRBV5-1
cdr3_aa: CASSEMGQGGPQHF
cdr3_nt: TGCGCCAGCAGCGAAATGGGACAGGGCGGGCCCCAGCATTTT

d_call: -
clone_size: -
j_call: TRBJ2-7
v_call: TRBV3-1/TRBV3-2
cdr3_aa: CASSRDPTGREQYF
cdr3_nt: TGTGCCAGCAGCCGGGACCCCACAGGGCGCGAGCAGTACTTC

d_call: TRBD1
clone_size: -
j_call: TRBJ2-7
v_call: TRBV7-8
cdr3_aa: CASSLATGGVEQYF
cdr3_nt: TGTGCCAGCAGCTTAGCGACAGGGGGAGTCGAGCAGTACTTC

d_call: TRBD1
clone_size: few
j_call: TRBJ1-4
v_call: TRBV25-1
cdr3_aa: CASRPGQGPGEKLFF
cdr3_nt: TGTGCCAGCAGACCGGGACAGGGGCCGGGGGAAAAACTGTTTTTT

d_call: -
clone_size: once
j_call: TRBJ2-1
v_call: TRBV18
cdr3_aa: CASSPDGLNNEQFF
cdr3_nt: TGTGCCAGCTCACCGGACGGACTTAACAATGAGCAGTTCTTC

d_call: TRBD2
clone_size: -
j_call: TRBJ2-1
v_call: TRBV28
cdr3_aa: CASSPPVLAGEYNEQFF
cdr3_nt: TGTGCCAGCAGCCCCCCGGTACTAGCGGGAGAGTACAATGAGCAGTTCTTC

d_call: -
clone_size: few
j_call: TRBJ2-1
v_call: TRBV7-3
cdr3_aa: CASSRTGSYNEQFF
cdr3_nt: TGTGCCAGCAGCCGGACTGGGTCCTACAATGAGCAGTTCTTC

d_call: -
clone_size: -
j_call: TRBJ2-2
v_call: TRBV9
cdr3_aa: CASSPHMNTGELFF
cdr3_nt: TGTGCCAGCAGCCCCCACATGAACACCGGGGAGCTGTTTTTT

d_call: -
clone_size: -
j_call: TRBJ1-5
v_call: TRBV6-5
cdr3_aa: CASRAGQSGRAQHF
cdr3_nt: TGTGCCAGCAGGGCCGGACAGTCCGGGAGGGCCCAGCATTTT

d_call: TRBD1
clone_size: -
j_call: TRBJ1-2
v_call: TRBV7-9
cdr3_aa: CASSPQGAGGYTF
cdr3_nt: TGTGCCAGCAGCCCACAGGGGGCAGGGGGCTACACCTTC

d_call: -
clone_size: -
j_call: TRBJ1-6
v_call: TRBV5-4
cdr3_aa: CASRQAGPQSYSPLHF
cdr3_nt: TGTGCCAGCCGTCAGGCGGGGCCCCAAAGCTATTCACCCCTCCACTTT

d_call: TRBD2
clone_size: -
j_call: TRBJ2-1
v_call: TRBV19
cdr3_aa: CASSPWTSGRTGEQFF
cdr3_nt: TGTGCCAGTAGTCCTTGGACTAGCGGGAGAACAGGTGAGCAGTTCTTC

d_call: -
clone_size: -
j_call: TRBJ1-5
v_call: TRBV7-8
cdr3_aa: CASSRYSYSNQPQHF
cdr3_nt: TGTGCCAGCAGCCGCTATTCATATAGCAATCAGCCCCAGCATTTT

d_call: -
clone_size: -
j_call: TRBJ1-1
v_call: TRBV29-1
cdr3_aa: CSGGDRDNPKGFF
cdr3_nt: TGCAGCGGGGGGGACCGGGACAACCCGAAGGGTTTCTTT

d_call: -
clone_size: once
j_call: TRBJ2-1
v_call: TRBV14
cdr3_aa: CASSQESYNEQFF
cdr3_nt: TGTGCCAGCAGCCAAGAGAGCTACAATGAGCAGTTCTTC

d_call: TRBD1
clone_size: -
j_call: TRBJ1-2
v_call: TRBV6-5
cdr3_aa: CASSYTRTGGGYGYTF
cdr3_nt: TGTGCCAGCAGTTACACCCGGACAGGGGGGGGCTATGGCTACACCTTC

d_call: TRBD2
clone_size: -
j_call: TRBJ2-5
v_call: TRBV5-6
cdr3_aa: CASSKALLAGGPGETQYF
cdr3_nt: TGTGCCAGCAGCAAAGCGCTGCTAGCGGGAGGGCCGGGGGAGACCCAGTACTTC

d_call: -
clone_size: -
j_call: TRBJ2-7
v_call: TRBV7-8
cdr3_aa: CASSLDRDGEQYF
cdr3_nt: TGTGCCAGCAGCTTAGACAGGGACGGCGAGCAGTACTTC

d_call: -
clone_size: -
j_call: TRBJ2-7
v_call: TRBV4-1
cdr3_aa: CASKTVRYSYEQYF
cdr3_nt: TGCGCCAGCAAGACAGTCCGATACTCCTACGAGCAGTACTTC

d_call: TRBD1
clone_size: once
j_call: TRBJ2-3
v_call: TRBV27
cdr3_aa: CASSQGQGGDTQYF
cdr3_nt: TGTGCCAGCAGTCAAGGACAGGGTGGGGATACGCAGTATTTT

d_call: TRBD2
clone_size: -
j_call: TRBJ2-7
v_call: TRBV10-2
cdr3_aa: CASSEGSGSIGYEQYF
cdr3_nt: TGCGCCAGCAGTGAAGGTAGCGGGAGTATAGGCTACGAGCAGTACTTC

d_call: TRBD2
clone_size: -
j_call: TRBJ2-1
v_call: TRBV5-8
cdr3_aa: CASSLVREGTYEQFF
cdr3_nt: TGTGCCAGCAGCTTGGTCCGGGAGGGAACCTATGAGCAGTTCTTC

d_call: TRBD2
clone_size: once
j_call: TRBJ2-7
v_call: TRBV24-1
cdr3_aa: CATSDGGGYEQYF
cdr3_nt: TGTGCCACCAGTGATGGGGGGGGCTACGAGCAGTACTTC

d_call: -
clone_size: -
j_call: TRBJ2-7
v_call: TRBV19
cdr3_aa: CASSLYRVPPYEQYF
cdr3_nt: TGTGCCAGTAGTCTTTACAGGGTGCCCCCCTACGAGCAGTACTTC

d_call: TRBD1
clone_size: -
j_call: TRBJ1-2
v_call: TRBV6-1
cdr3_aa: CASSQVPGTGGYGYTF
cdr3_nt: TGTGCCAGCAGTCAAGTGCCAGGGACAGGGGGCTATGGCTACACCTTC

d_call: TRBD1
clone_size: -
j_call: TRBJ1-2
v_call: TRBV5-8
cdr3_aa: CASSLGGTGTYGYTF
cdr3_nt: TGTGCCAGCAGCTTGGGGGGGACAGGGACGTATGGCTACACCTTC

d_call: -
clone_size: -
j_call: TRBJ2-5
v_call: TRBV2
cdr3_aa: CASRAQGETQYF
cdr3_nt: TGTGCCAGCAGGGCACAGGGAGAGACCCAGTACTTC

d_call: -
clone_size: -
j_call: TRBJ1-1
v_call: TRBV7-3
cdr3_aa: CASSSAGFMGTEAFF
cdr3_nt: TGTGCCAGCAGCTCCGCCGGGTTCATGGGCACTGAAGCTTTCTTT

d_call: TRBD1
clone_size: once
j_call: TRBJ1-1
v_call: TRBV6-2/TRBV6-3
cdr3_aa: CASSPQGVGTEAFF
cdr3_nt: TGTGCCAGCAGTCCACAGGGGGTGGGCACTGAAGCTTTCTTT

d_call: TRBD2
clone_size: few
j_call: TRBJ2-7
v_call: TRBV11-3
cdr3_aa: CASSPGTSGVLYEQYF
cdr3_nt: TGTGCCAGCAGCCCCGGGACTAGCGGGGTCCTATACGAGCAGTACTTC

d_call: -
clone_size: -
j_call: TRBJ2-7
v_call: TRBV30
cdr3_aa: CAVIRRRTNEQYF
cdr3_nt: TGTGCGGTAATTCGACGGAGGACCAACGAGCAGTACTTC

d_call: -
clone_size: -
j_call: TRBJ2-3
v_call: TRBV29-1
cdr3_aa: CSVTGAGGSDTQYF
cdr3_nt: TGCAGCGTCACGGGTGCAGGGGGGTCAGATACGCAGTATTTT

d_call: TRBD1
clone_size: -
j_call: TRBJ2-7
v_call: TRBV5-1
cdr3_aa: CASSPRTGRSYEQYF
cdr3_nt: TGCGCCAGCAGCCCCCGGACAGGACGCTCCTACGAGCAGTACTTC

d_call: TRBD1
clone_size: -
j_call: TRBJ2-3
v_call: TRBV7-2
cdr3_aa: CASSLSGGPDTQYF
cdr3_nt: TGTGCCAGCAGCTTGTCAGGGGGCCCGGATACGCAGTATTTT

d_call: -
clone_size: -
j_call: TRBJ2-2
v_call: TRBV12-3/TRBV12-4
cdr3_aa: CASILAGPGELFF
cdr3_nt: TGTGCCAGCATCCTGGCGGGTCCCGGGGAGCTGTTTTTT